This T cell receptor beta chain was captured by sequencing in a study of regulatory T cells in long-lasting Graves disease. Findings of the study overall: Blood alone, not thyroid tissue, was studied. It is possible that accuracy was reduced by the small size of the sample. More public clonotypes were shared by persistent patients (under 3,000) than by new patients (approximately 990).

The time point was: persistent/refractory GD, antithyroid drugs over 5 years with positive TRAb. Scientists built the TCR library using RNA that was extracted from PBMCs. CDR3 length: 15 amino acids. Looked up from germline, CDR1 is DFQATT and CDR2 is SNEGSKA (reference sequence). Trimming cost V 1 base and J 10 bases, with 17 bases left between them. For TCR beta, libraries came from iRepertoire HTBI primers and Arm-PCR of CDR3 regions. TCRdb re-derived calls from the multiplex PCR reads in MiXCR, one entry per CDR3 protein. The sample holds about 460,000 distinct CDR3 sequences, roughly 22% seen once. Comment on this clonotype: What it binds is not known.

Material: peripheral blood mononuclear cells (PBMCs), obtained when the disease was refractory, from a patient treated with antithyroid drugs. This rearrangement joins TRBV20-1 to TRBJ1-6; D may be TRBD1 (6 bases). This TCR was sampled from a female donor with Graves disease. CDR3 nucleotide sequence: TGCAGTGCTAGAGGGGGCGGGGGGCTCGGGTCACCCCTCCACTTT. This gives the protein CSARGGGGLGSPLHF.